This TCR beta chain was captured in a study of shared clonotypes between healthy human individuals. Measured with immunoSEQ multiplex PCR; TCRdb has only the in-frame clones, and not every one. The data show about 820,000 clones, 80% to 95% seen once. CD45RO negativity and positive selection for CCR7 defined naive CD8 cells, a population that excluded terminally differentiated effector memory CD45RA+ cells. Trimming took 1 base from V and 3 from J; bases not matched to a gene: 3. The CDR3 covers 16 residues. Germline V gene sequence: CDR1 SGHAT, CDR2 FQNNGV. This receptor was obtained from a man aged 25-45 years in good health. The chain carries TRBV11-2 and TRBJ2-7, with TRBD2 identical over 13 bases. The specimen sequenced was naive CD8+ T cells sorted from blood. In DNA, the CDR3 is TGTGCCAGCAGCTTAGGGACTAGCGGGAGCTTCTACGAGCAGTACTTC. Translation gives CASSLGTSGSFYEQYF.